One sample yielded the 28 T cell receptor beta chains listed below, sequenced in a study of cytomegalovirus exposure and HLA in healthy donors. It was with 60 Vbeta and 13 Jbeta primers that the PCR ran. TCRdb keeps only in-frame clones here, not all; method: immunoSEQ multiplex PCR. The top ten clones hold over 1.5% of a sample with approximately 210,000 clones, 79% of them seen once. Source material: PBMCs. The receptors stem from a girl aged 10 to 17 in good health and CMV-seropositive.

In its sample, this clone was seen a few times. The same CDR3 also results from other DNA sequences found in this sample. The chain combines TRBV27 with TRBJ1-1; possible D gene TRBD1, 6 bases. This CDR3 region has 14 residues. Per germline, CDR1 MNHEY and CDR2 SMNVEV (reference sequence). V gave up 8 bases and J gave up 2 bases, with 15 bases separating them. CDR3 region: CASQRQASNTEAFF. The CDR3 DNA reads TGTGCCAGCCAACGACAGGCCTCAAACACTGAAGCTTTCTTT.

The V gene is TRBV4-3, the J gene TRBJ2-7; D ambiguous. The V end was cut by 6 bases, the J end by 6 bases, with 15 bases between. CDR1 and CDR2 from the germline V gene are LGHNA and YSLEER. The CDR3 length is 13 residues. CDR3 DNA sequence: TGCGCCAGCAGTCACACCCAAACGGGCGAGCAGTACTTC. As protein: CASSHTQTGEQYF.

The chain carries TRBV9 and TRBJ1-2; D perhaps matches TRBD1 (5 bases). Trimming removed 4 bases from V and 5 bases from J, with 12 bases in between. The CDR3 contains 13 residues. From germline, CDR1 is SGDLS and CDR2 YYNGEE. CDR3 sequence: CASSSQGSYGYTF. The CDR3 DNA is TGTGCCAGCAGCAGTCAGGGTTCATATGGCTACACCTTC.

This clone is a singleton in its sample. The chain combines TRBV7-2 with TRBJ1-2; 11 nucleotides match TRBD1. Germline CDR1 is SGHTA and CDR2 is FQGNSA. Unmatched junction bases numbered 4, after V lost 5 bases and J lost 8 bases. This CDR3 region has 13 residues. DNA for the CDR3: TGTGCCAGCAGCAAGGACAGGGGGCGAGGCTACACCTTC. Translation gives CASSKDRGRGYTF.

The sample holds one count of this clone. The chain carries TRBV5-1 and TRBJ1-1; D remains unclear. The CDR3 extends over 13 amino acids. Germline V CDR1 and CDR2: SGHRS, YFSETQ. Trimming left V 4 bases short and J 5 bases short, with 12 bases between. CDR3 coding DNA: TGCGCCAGCAGCCCGCACCCGGGGACTGAAGCTTTCTTT. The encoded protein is CASSPHPGTEAFF. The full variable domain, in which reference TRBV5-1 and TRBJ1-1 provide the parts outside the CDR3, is KAGVTQTPRYLIKTRGQQVTLSCSPISGHRSVSWYQQTPGQGLQFLFEYFSETQRNKGNFPGRFSGRQFSNSRSEMNVSTLELGDSALYLCASSPHPGTEAFFGQGTRLTVV.

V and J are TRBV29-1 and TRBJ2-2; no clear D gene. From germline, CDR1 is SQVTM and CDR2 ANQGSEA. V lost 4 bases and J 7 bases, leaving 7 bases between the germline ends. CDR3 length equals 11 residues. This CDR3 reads CSVVQVGELFF. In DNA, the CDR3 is TGCAGCGTTGTTCAGGTCGGGGAGCTGTTTTTT.

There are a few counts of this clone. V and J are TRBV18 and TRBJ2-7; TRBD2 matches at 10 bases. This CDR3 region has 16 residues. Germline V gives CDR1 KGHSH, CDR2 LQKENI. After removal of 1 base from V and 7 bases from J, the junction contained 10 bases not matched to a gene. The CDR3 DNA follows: TGTGCCAGCTCACCACGCCAGCGGGGGGGCCTAAGAGAGCAGTACTTC. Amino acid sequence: CASSPRQRGGLREQYF.

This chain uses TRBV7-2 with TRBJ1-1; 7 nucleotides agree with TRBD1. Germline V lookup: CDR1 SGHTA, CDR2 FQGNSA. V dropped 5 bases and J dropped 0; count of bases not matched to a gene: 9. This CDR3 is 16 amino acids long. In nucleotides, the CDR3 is TGTGCCAGCAGCCCTACCCCCGACAGGGTGAACACTGAAGCTTTCTTT. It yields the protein CASSPTPDRVNTEAFF.

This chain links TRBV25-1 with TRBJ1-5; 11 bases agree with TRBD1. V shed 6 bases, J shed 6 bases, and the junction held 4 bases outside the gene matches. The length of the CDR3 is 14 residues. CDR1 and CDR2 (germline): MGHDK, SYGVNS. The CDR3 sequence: CASSPGTGGQPQHF. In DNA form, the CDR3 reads TGTGCCAGCAGCCCCGGGACAGGGGGTCAGCCCCAGCATTTT.

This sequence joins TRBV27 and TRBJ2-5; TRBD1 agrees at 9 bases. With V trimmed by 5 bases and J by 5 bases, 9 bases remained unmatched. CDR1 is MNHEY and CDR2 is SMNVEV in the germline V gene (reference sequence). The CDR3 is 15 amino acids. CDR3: CASSEIGTGMETQYF. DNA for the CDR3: TGTGCCAGCAGTGAAATCGGGACAGGGATGGAGACCCAGTACTTC.

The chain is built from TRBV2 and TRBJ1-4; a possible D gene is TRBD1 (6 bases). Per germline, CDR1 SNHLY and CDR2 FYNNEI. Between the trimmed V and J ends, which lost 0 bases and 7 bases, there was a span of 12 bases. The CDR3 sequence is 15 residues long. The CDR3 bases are TGTGCCAGCAGTGAAGCGGGGGCGTTAGGTGAAAAACTGTTTTTT. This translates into CASSEAGALGEKLFF.

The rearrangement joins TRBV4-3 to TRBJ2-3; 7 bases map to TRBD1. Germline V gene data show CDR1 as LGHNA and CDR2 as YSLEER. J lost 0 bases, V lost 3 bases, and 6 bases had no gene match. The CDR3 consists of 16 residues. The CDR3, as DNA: TGCGCCAGCAGCCAGGGGACAGCGCCTAGCACAGATACGCAGTATTTT. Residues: CASSQGTAPSTDTQYF.

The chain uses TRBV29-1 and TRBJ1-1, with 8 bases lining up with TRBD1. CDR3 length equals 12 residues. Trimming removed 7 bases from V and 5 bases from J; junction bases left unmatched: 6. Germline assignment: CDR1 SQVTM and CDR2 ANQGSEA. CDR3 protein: CSAGTGGTEAFF. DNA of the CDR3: TGCAGCGCAGGCACAGGGGGAACTGAAGCTTTCTTT.

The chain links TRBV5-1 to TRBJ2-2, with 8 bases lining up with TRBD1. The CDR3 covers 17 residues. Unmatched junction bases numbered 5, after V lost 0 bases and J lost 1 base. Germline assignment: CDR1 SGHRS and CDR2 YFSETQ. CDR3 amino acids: CASSLAQGALNTGELFF. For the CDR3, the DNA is TGCGCCAGCAGCTTGGCCCAGGGGGCTTTGAACACCGGGGAGCTGTTTTTT.

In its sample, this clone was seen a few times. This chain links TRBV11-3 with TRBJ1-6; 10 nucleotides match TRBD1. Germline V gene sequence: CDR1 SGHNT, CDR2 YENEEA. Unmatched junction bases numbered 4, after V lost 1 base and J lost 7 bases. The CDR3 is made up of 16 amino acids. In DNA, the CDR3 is TGTGCCAGCAGCTTAGCGCCGGACAGGGGGAATTCACCCCTCCACTTT. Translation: CASSLAPDRGNSPLHF.

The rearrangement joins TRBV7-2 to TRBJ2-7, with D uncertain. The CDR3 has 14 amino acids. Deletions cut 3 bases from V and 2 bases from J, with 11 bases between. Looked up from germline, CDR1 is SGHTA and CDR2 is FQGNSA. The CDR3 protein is CASSLVGRTYEQYF. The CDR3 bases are TGTGCCAGCAGCTTGGTGGGCAGAACCTACGAGCAGTACTTC.

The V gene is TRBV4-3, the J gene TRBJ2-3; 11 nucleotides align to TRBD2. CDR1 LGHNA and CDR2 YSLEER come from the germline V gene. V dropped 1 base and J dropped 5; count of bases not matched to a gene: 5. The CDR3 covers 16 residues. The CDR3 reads CASSQGSSGGLDTQYF. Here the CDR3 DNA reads TGCGCCAGCAGCCAAGGGTCTAGCGGGGGGCTAGATACGCAGTATTTT.

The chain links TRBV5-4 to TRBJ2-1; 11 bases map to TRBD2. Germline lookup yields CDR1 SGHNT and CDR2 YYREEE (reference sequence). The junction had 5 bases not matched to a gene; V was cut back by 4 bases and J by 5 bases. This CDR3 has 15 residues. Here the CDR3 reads CASSPGTSGHNEQFF. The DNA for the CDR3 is TGTGCCAGCAGCCCCGGGACTAGCGGCCACAATGAGCAGTTCTTC. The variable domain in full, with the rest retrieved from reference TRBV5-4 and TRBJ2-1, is ETGVTQSPTHLIKTRGQQVTLRCSSQSGHNTVSWYQQALGQGPQFIFQYYREEENGRGNFPPRFSGLQFPNYSSELNVNALELDDSALYLCASSPGTSGHNEQFFGPGTRLTVL.

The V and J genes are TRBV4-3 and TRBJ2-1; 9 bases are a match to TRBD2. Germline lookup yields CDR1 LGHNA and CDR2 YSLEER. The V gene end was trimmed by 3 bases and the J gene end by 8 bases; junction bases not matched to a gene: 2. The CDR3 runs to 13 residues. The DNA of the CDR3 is TGCGCCAGCAGCCAGTTAGCGGGGGATGAGCAGTTCTTC. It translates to CASSQLAGDEQFF.

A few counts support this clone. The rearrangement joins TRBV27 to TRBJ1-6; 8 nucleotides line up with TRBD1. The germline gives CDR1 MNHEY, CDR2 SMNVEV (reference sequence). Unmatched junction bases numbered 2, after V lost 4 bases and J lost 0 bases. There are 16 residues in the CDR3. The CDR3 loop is CASSSTGGSYNSPLHF. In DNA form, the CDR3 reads TGTGCCAGCAGTTCCACAGGGGGCTCCTATAATTCACCCCTCCACTTT.

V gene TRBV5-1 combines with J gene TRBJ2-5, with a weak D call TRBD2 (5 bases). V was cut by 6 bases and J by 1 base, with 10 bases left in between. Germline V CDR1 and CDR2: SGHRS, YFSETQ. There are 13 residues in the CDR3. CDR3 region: CASKEVGQETQYF. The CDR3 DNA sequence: TGCGCCAGCAAGGAGGTAGGCCAAGAGACCCAGTACTTC.

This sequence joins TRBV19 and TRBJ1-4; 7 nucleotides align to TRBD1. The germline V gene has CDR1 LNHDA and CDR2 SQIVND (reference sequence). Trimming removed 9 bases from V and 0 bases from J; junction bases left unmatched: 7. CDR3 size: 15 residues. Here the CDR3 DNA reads TGTGCCAGCCGGGACAGCGTTGCAACTAATGAAAAACTGTTTTTT. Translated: CASRDSVATNEKLFF.

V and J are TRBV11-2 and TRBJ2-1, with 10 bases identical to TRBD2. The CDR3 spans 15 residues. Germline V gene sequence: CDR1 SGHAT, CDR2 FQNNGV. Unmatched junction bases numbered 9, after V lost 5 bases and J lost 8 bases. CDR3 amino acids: CASSPQRGGHHEQFF. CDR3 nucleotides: TGTGCCAGCAGCCCCCAGCGGGGGGGCCACCATGAGCAGTTCTTC.

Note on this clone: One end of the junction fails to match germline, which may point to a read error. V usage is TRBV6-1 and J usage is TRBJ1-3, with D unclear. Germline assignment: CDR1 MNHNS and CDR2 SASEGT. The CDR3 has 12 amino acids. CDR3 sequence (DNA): TGCGCGGGCAGAACCTCTGGAAACACCATATATTTT. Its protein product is CAGRTSGNTIYF.

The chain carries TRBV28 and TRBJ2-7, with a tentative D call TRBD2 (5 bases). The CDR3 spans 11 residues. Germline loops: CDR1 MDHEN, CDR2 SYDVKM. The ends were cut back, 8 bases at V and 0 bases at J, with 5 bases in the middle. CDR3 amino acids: CASRDSYEQYF. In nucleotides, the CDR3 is TGTGCCAGCCGGGACTCCTACGAGCAGTACTTC.

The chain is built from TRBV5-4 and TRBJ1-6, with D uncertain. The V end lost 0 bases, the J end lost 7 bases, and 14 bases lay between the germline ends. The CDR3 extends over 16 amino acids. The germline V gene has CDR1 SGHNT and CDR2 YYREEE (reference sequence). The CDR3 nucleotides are TGTGCCAGCAGCTTGGCGGGGAACACAGTAAATTCACCCCTCCACTTT. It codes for CASSLAGNTVNSPLHF.

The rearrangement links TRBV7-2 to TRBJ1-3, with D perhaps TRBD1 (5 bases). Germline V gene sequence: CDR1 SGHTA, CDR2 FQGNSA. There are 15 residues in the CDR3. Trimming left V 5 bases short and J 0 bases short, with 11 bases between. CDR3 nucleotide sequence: TGTGCCAGCAGCCACGACAGTTCCTCTGGAAACACCATATATTTT. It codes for CASSHDSSSGNTIYF.

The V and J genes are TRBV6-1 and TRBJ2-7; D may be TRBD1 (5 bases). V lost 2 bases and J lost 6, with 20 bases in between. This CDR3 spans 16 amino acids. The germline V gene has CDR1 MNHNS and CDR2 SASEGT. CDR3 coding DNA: TGTGCCAGCAGTGAACAACCCCCCAGGGCTTCCCTCGAGCAGTACTTC. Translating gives CASSEQPPRASLEQYF.